The clone carrying this T cell receptor beta chain turned up a few times. Per the germline V gene, CDR1 is MDHEN and CDR2 is SYDVKM. Trimming removed 4 bases at V and 6 bases at J, with 9 bases between. This CDR3 comprises 13 residues. These data are taken from a study of tumor-infiltrating lymphocytes in primary liver carcinoma. Germline DNA was also extracted, with blood RNA taken from unsorted whole blood. Priming with a constant-region primer yielded TCR beta cDNA from 450 to 550 ng total RNA. ARM-PCR, slightly modified, supplied the TCR beta libraries through three nested multiplex PCR rounds. Each of the first two PCR rounds ran approximately 11 cycles with TRBV1-TRBV30 forward and C-beta reverse primers. One entry per CDR3 protein results from TCRdb running MiXCR on the multiplex PCR reads. The repertoire holds about 180,000 distinct CDR3 sequences, with over 50% as singletons.

The sequencing sample was made of peripheral blood. This TCR came from a man aged 40-50 years with primary liver carcinoma and hepatitis B virus infection. The chain is built from TRBV28 and TRBJ2-2, with D possibly being TRBD1 (6 bases). This CDR3 reads CASSSGVPGELFF. The CDR3 coding sequence is TGTGCCAGCAGTTCAGGGGTCCCCGGGGAGCTGTTTTTT.